This T cell receptor beta chain was observed in a study of regulatory T cells in long-lasting Graves disease. CDR3-region Arm-PCR and iRepertoire HTBI primers produced the TCR beta libraries. TCRdb recomputed calls from the multiplex PCR reads with MiXCR, one row per CDR3 protein. The data show hundreds of thousands of distinct CDR3 sequences, around 13% seen once. Trimming stripped 0 bases from V and 2 bases from J, with 9 bases between. This CDR3 is 16 amino acids long. Germline V gene lookup returns CDR1 SGHRS and CDR2 YFSETQ. Time point noted: newly diagnosed GD, antithyroid drugs for less than 3 months. The TCR library used RNA extracted from PBMCs. This sample was also put to use in a study of T cells in Graves' hyperthyroidism and ophthalmopathy. This second study notes: Carried out on the TCR CDR3, a first-round RT-PCR used the HTBI primer set.

The origin of this receptor is a woman in her thirties with Graves disease. The rearrangement joins TRBV5-1 to TRBJ2-6, with D tentatively TRBD1 or TRBD2 (6 bases each). The sequencing here drew on peripheral blood mononuclear cells (PBMCs), taken at new diagnosis, from a patient treated with antithyroid drugs. DNA of the CDR3: TGCGCCAGCAGCTTGGAGGGGGGAGCTGGGGCCAACGTCCTGACTTTC. This gives the protein CASSLEGGAGANVLTF.